The clone carrying this TCR beta chain has only a few counts. These data are taken from a study of blood T cells in healthy people across ages. Next came a second PCR, run for roughly 6 to 11 cycles, which used a sample-barcoded 5' primer along with a J-beta primer mix. TCRdb itself ran the 5' RACE reads through MiXCR, one entry per CDR3 protein. Of around 800,000 distinct CDR3 sequences detected, roughly 25% appear once; the ten largest clones hold 3%. This CDR3 is 14 amino acids long. With 3 bases clipped from V and 4 bases from J, the junction kept 8 bases outside the gene matches. CDR1 is SQVTM and CDR2 is ANQGSEA in the germline V gene. The same specimen was also included in a second study, on T cells of mothers and their children.

The clonotype originates from a boy aged 5-17 years in good health. The material sequenced was blood. The chain employs TRBV29-1 and TRBJ2-5; 7 nucleotides align to TRBD2. The chain's CDR3 is CSVEGGGRGETQYF. The CDR3 bases are TGCAGCGTTGAGGGGGGGGGAAGAGGAGAGACCCAGTACTTC. The variable domain in full, with the rest retrieved from reference TRBV29-1 and TRBJ2-5, is SAVISQKPSRDICQRGTSLTIQCQVDSQVTMMFWYRQQPGQSLTLIATANQGSEATYESGFVIDKFPISRPNLTFSTLTVSNMSPEDSSIYLCSVEGGGRGETQYFGPGTRLLVL.